Each of the 27 T cell receptor beta chains below was sequenced from the same sample in a study of CD8 T cells in Susac syndrome. cDNA came from approximately 0.5 to 1 ug RNA primed by random hexamers. TCRdb reanalysed the immunoSEQ multiplex PCR reads using MiXCR and keeps one entry per CDR3 protein. The sample lists 250,000 to 350,000 distinct CDR3 sequences; around 90% were seen once. Input material: CD4+ T cells from PBMCs. The receptors derive from a human donor with multiple sclerosis.

The chain joins TRBV19 to TRBJ1-3; 11 positions agree with TRBD1. The junction had 4 bases not matched to a gene; V was cut back by 8 bases and J by 4 bases. Germline CDR1 reads LNHDA; CDR2 reads SQIVND (reference sequence). The CDR3 runs 14 residues. The CDR3 sequence: CASEGTGGGNTIYF. CDR3 coding DNA: TGTGCCAGTGAAGGGACAGGGGGAGGAAACACCATATATTTT.

The V gene is TRBV6-6, the J gene TRBJ2-7; the match to TRBD1 covers 7 bases. The CDR3 loop spans 16 amino acids. Germline values: CDR1 MNHNY, CDR2 SVGAGI (reference sequence). V dropped 0 bases and J dropped 4; count of bases not matched to a gene: 9. The CDR3 protein is CASSYSGTARPYEQYF. The CDR3 DNA is TGTGCCAGCAGTTACTCCGGGACAGCAAGGCCTTACGAGCAGTACTTC.

The V and J genes are TRBV29-1 and TRBJ2-3, with D hard to call. Germline V gene sequence: CDR1 SQVTM, CDR2 ANQGSEA. The CDR3 consists of 13 residues. V was pared by 1 base and J by 14 bases, with 19 bases between. CDR3 DNA sequence: TGCAGCGTTGAAGGACGTACCGCCCCATTTTTGTATTTT. Protein product: CSVEGRTAPFLYF.

The chain uses TRBV9 and TRBJ2-2; D is ambiguous. The CDR3 sequence is 14 residues long. CDR1 is SGDLS and CDR2 is YYNGEE in the germline V gene. V lost 7 bases to trimming and J lost 1 base, with 11 bases between them. Written as DNA, the CDR3 is TGTGCCAGCGGGTTTTCCCAGAACACCGGGGAGCTGTTTTTT. Translation gives CASGFSQNTGELFF. Supplemented by reference TRBV9 and TRBJ2-2, the full variable domain reads DSGVTQTPKHLITATGQRVTLRCSPRSGDLSVYWYQQSLDQGLQFLIQYYNGEERAKGNILERFSAQQFPDLHSELNLSSLELGDSALYFCASGFSQNTGELFFGEGSRLTVL.

The V call is TRBV10-3, the J call TRBJ2-5; the match to TRBD1 covers 8 bases. The CDR3 runs to 13 residues. J was trimmed by 5 bases and V by 2 bases; bases with no gene match: 1. CDR1 is ENHRY and CDR2 is SYGVKD in the germline V gene. CDR3 sequence (DNA): TGTGCCATCAGTGAGGGACAGGGCGAGACCCAGTACTTC. Encoded protein: CAISEGQGETQYF.

V gene TRBV4-3 combines with J gene TRBJ2-3; 11 bases are shared with TRBD2. CDR3 length: 15 residues. V shed 1 base and J 5 bases; nucleotides not matched to a gene: 2. CDR1 is LGHNA and CDR2 is YSLEER in the germline V gene. The CDR3: CASSQALAGGDTQYF. CDR3 sequence (DNA): TGCGCCAGCAGCCAAGCTCTAGCGGGAGGAGATACGCAGTATTTT.

The chain uses TRBV7-9 and TRBJ2-7; 12 bases agree with TRBD2. Germline assignment: CDR1 SEHNR and CDR2 FQNEAQ (reference sequence). CDR3 length: 17 residues. The trim removed 0 bases at V and 2 bases at J, leaving 5 bases unmatched. CDR3: CASSLAETSGSTYEQYF. CDR3 in DNA: TGTGCCAGCAGCTTAGCCGAGACTAGCGGGAGTACCTACGAGCAGTACTTC. The full variable domain, rest sourced from reference TRBV7-9 and TRBJ2-7, is DTGVSQNPRHKITKRGQNVTFRCDPISEHNRLYWYRQTLGQGPEFLTYFQNEAQLEKSRLLSDRFSAERPKGSFSTLEIQRTEQGDSAMYLCASSLAETSGSTYEQYFGPGTRLTVT.

This clonotype was seen only once. The rearrangement uses TRBV2 and TRBJ1-1, with TRBD1 matching 9 bases. V dropped 6 bases and J dropped 4; count of bases not matched to a gene: 6. This CDR3 is built from 14 residues. CDR1 and CDR2 (germline): SNHLY, FYNNEI. The CDR3 sequence is CASSAGTGRTEAFF. The CDR3 region has the DNA TGTGCCAGCAGCGCCGGGACAGGGCGCACTGAAGCTTTCTTT.

This chain links TRBV18 with TRBJ2-1; D is tentatively TRBD1 or TRBD2 (5 bases each). Trimming shortened V by 4 bases and J by 7 bases, and 14 bases separated the two germline ends. The CDR3 has 14 residues. Germline CDR1 KGHSH, CDR2 LQKENI. CDR3 nucleotides: TGTGCCAGCTCACGTCTAGGGACCAAAAATGAGCAGTTCTTC. This gives the protein CASSRLGTKNEQFF.

This rearrangement joins TRBV18 to TRBJ1-1; TRBD1 matches at 8 bases. The CDR3 spans 15 residues. V lost 3 bases and J lost 1; bases outside the gene matches: 4. Per germline, CDR1 KGHSH and CDR2 LQKENI. The CDR3 region is CASSPGQAQNTEAFF. The DNA for the CDR3 is TGTGCCAGCTCACCGGGACAGGCCCAGAACACTGAAGCTTTCTTT.

The CDR3 sequence: CASSLQGPTLRDGANVLTF. In DNA form, the CDR3 reads TGTGCCAGCAGCTTACAGGGACCAACCCTACGGGACGGGGCCAACGTCCTGACTTTC. The chain recombines TRBV7-2 with TRBJ2-6; D is perhaps TRBD1 or TRBD2 (5 bases each). Trimming pared 2 bases from V and 4 bases from J, leaving 21 bases between. The CDR3 is 19 amino acids. Germline-derived CDR1 and CDR2 are SGHTA and FQGNSA.

The V and J genes are TRBV7-9 and TRBJ2-5, with 12 positions matching TRBD2. The CDR3 covers 16 residues. Germline V gene data show CDR1 as SEHNR and CDR2 as FQNEAQ (reference sequence). The V and J ends lost 4 bases and 6 bases, in that order; junction bases with no gene match: 9. CDR3: CASSYYGLAGKKTQYF. CDR3 nucleotides: TGTGCCAGCAGCTATTACGGACTAGCGGGGAAAAAGACCCAGTACTTC.

The V gene is TRBV30, the J gene TRBJ2-1; D possibly corresponds to TRBD2 (5 bases). This CDR3 contains 15 residues. Per the germline V gene, CDR1 is GTSNPN and CDR2 is SVGIG (reference sequence). Trimming removed 2 bases at V and 5 bases at J, with 16 bases between. Here the CDR3 reads CAWSRGLGGDNEQFF. CDR3 in DNA: TGTGCCTGGAGTCGGGGTTTGGGCGGTGACAATGAGCAGTTCTTC.

The chain employs TRBV7-2 and TRBJ2-5; no clear D gene. The V end lost 5 bases, the J end lost 8 bases, and 15 bases lay between the germline ends. This CDR3 region has 13 residues. The germline V gene encodes CDR1 SGHTA and CDR2 FQGNSA. The CDR3 DNA is TGTGCCAGCAGCCCGGGCGTAAAGAGAACCCAGTACTTC. Amino acid sequence: CASSPGVKRTQYF.

The V call is TRBV18, the J call TRBJ2-7, with a tentative D call TRBD1 (5 bases). Deletions cut 2 bases from V and 4 bases from J, with 6 bases between. This CDR3 contains 12 residues. CDR1 is KGHSH, CDR2 LQKENI, per germline. This CDR3 is CASSPKGYEQYF. The CDR3 DNA sequence: TGTGCCAGCTCACCAAAGGGGTACGAGCAGTACTTC. The full variable domain, rest sourced from reference TRBV18 and TRBJ2-7, is NAGVMQNPRHLVRRRGQEARLRCSPMKGHSHVYWYRQLPEEGLKFMVYLQKENIIDESGMPKERFSAEFPKEGPSILRIQQVVRGDSAAYFCASSPKGYEQYFGPGTRLTVT.

J is TRBJ2-4 and V is TRBV4-1; a possible D gene is TRBD2 (7 bases). The germline gives CDR1 MGHRA, CDR2 YSYEKL. The CDR3 covers 17 residues. V was pared by 3 bases and J by 0 bases, with 15 bases between. CDR3 region: CASSQGGLAGAKNIQYF. CDR3 bases: TGCGCCAGCAGCCAGGGGGGGCTGGCGGGAGCCAAAAACATTCAGTACTTC.

This chain links TRBV20-1 with TRBJ2-3, with 7 nucleotides matching TRBD1. Germline loops: CDR1 DFQATT, CDR2 SNEGSKA (reference sequence). V dropped 2 bases and J dropped 0; count of bases not matched to a gene: 8. There are 16 residues in the CDR3. The CDR3 sequence is CSARIPGQVSTDTQYF. The CDR3 DNA sequence: TGCAGTGCTAGAATTCCCGGACAGGTTAGCACAGATACGCAGTATTTT.

This sequence joins TRBV7-2 and TRBJ2-3, with D unclear. The V gene lost 2 bases and the J gene lost 4 bases, with 10 bases spanning the gap. Germline V gene data show CDR1 as SGHTA and CDR2 as FQGNSA. There are 14 residues in the CDR3. CDR3: CASSLITSADTQYF. The CDR3 DNA reads as TGTGCCAGCAGCTTAATAACGTCTGCAGATACGCAGTATTTT.

The chain combines TRBV20-1 with TRBJ1-2; TRBD1 matches at 8 bases. Trimming cost V 4 bases and J 4 bases; bases outside gene matches: 14. The CDR3 runs to 16 residues. Germline V CDR1 and CDR2: DFQATT, SNEGSKA (reference sequence). For the CDR3, the DNA is TGCAGTGCTACAAAGACAGGGGTAGTGTTGGGCTATGGCTACACCTTC. Protein sequence: CSATKTGVVLGYGYTF.

This chain joins TRBV7-2 and TRBJ2-3, with TRBD1 as a possible D gene (6 bases). The CDR3 sequence is 13 residues long. Trimming cost V 1 base and J 10 bases, with 12 bases left between them. CDR1 SGHTA and CDR2 FQGNSA come from the germline V gene. The CDR3 loop reads CASSLVSQGSQYF. Here the CDR3 DNA reads TGTGCCAGCAGCTTAGTCTCCCAGGGGTCGCAGTATTTT.

This chain uses TRBV12-5 with TRBJ2-1; D may be TRBD2 (5 bases). Germline assignment: CDR1 LGHNT and CDR2 FRNRAP. Deletions cut 6 bases from V and 10 bases from J, with 13 bases between. The length of the CDR3 is 12 residues. CDR3 region: CASGRNLAEQFF. The CDR3 DNA reads TGTGCTAGTGGCCGGAATTTAGCGGAGCAGTTCTTC.

This chain joins TRBV19 and TRBJ1-5; D might be TRBD1 (5 bases). The CDR3 contains 14 residues. Germline CDR1 and CDR2: LNHDA and SQIVND (reference sequence). Trimming pared 5 bases from V and 6 bases from J, leaving 14 bases between. This CDR3 is CASSSPGYGQPQHF. The DNA of the CDR3 is TGTGCCAGTAGTTCTCCAGGGTACGGTCAGCCCCAGCATTTT.

This chain joins TRBV12-3 or TRBV12-4 and TRBJ2-1; 7 bases fit TRBD2. V dropped 5 bases and J dropped 2; count of bases not matched to a gene: 9. The CDR3 consists of 16 residues. CDR3 residues: CASSSLAGVTYNEQFF. The CDR3 coding sequence is TGTGCCAGCAGTAGCTTGGCGGGAGTAACCTACAATGAGCAGTTCTTC.

The rearrangement joins TRBV2 to TRBJ1-5, with a weak D call TRBD1 (5 bases). This CDR3 spans 13 amino acids. V shed 5 bases and J shed 6 bases, with 11 bases lying between them. Germline-derived CDR1 and CDR2 are SNHLY and FYNNEI. CDR3 loop: CASSPGSSQPQHF. CDR3 sequence (DNA): TGTGCCAGCAGTCCAGGGTCGAGTCAGCCCCAGCATTTT.

In this sample, this clonotype turned up once. The chain has TRBV3-1 and TRBJ2-5; D is perhaps TRBD1 or TRBD2 (5 bases each). Germline lookup yields CDR1 LGHDT and CDR2 YNNKEL (reference sequence). V was cut by 4 bases and J by 4 bases, with 16 bases left in between. The CDR3 spans 15 residues. For the CDR3, the DNA is TGTGCCAGCAGCCCTGGACTGGGACCCGTAGAGACCCAGTACTTC. Translating it yields CASSPGLGPVETQYF.

V gene TRBV11-2 combines with J gene TRBJ2-5; TRBD2 agrees at 10 bases. Germline CDR1 SGHAT, CDR2 FQNNGV. V lost 1 base to trimming and J lost 5 bases; unmatched junction nucleotides: 4. The CDR3 runs 15 residues. CDR3 loop: CASSLVGLASETQYF. Written as DNA, the CDR3 is TGTGCCAGCAGCTTAGTGGGACTAGCGTCGGAGACCCAGTACTTC.

This sequence joins TRBV29-1 and TRBJ2-3; D perhaps matches TRBD1 (5 bases). The CDR3 spans 14 residues. The V gene lost 1 base and the J gene lost 7 bases, with 15 bases spanning the gap. Germline values: CDR1 SQVTM, CDR2 ANQGSEA. Here the CDR3 DNA reads TGCAGCGTTGAAGGGGGCGGTCCAAGGTATACGCAGTATTTT. Protein: CSVEGGGPRYTQYF.